The present entry profiles one TCR beta chain with its context. The entry originates in a study of blood T cell repertoires in COVID-19. Study overall: COVID-19 samples collected from the United States, Italy and Spain covered acute and convalescent phases.

Patients from Seattle were sampled longitudinally, starting during active infection. Original methodology: From reference gene primer amplification, estimates of nucleated cell counts were derived. Profiling relied on immunoSEQ multiplex PCR, and the TCRdb table lists in-frame clones only, not all of them. V, J and clone size are those of that table, while D and trimming were read from the DNA. Of 300,000 to 450,000 clones in the sample, around 87% are singletons; the top ten hold roughly 2.1%. Losses at the gene ends were 2 bases for V and 0 bases for J; bases not matched to a gene: 2. CDR1 is SGHRS and CDR2 is YFSETQ in the germline V gene. There are 16 residues in the CDR3.

The sequence came from an older woman with COVID-19, enrolled during active disease. The chain is built from TRBV5-1 and TRBJ1-6, with 7 bases lining up with TRBD1. The specimen sequenced was peripheral blood. The CDR3 sequence: CASSLGGSSYNSPLHF. CDR3 DNA sequence: TGCGCCAGCAGCTTAGGGGGCAGCTCCTATAATTCACCCCTCCACTTT.